The entry that follows covers one TCR beta chain sequence. This record belongs to a study of Ad26.COV2.S vaccination and SARS-CoV-2 variants. The assay was immunoSEQ multiplex PCR, and TCRdb's table has in-frame clones only and misses some. The repertoire holds hundreds of thousands of clones, with more than 80% as singletons. As to treatment: over 15 received Ad26.COV2.S at low or high dose, single or two shots; 5 received placebo; per-sample allocation not given. On day 63 after the first injection, vaccine and placebo recipients gave samples. The CDR3 length is 18 residues. V was clipped by 5 bases and J by 2 bases; unmatched bases: 12. Per the germline V gene, CDR1 is SGHTA and CDR2 is FQGNSA.

The TCR comes from a person aged 18-60 years who received the Ad26.COV2.S COVID-19 vaccine or a placebo. The genes are TRBV7-2 and TRBJ2-6; 7 bases fit TRBD2. The sequencing used peripheral blood, collected in a trial of Ad26.COV2.S vaccine versus placebo. For the CDR3, the DNA is TGTGCCAGCAGCCCTAGTTCCAGGGCGGGAGCTGGGGCCAACGTCCTGACTTTC. Its protein is CASSPSSRAGAGANVLTF.